The 32 T cell receptor beta chains presented below share a single source sample, sequenced in a study of identical twins. TCRdb ran MiXCR on the 5' RACE reads and lists one entry per CDR3 protein. Among about 240,000 distinct CDR3 sequences, over 9.5% were seen once, and the ten largest hold 10%. The sequenced material came from memory T cells sorted from blood. The receptors originated from a middle-aged man in good health.

This clonotype was recorded many times. This chain connects TRBV5-1 to TRBJ2-3, with D perhaps matching TRBD1 (5 bases). V lost 1 base, J lost 0 bases, and 9 bases lay in between. CDR1 and CDR2 (germline): SGHRS, YFSETQ. The CDR3 has 15 residues. CDR3 coding DNA: TGCGCCAGCAGCTTGCAAGACAGTAGCACAGATACGCAGTATTTT. It codes for CASSLQDSSTDTQYF.

The rearrangement links TRBV20-1 to TRBJ2-1, with 9 bases lining up with TRBD2. Germline CDR1 and CDR2: DFQATT and SNEGSKA (reference sequence). V lost 3 bases to trimming and J lost 0 bases; unmatched junction nucleotides: 6. CDR3 length: 16 residues. The CDR3 bases are TGCAGTGCTAGTCCCAGCGGGGGGCTCTCCTACAATGAGCAGTTCTTC. As protein: CSASPSGGLSYNEQFF.

This chain joins TRBV4-1 and TRBJ2-1; D uncertain. The V end lost 1 base, the J end lost 0 bases, and 13 bases lay between the germline ends. This CDR3 comprises 17 residues. Germline-derived CDR1 and CDR2 are MGHRA and YSYEKL. The CDR3 DNA reads TGCGCCAGCAGCCAAGGGGATGGCAAAAGCTCCTACAATGAGCAGTTCTTC. Residues: CASSQGDGKSSYNEQFF.

This clonotype has just a few counts. V is TRBV6-4 and J is TRBJ2-3; 8 bases are shared with TRBD2. Germline V gives CDR1 MRHNA, CDR2 SNTAGT. This CDR3 comprises 17 residues. Trimming at V came to 0 bases and at J to 10 bases, leaving 15 bases not matched to a gene. The CDR3 nucleotides are TGTGCCAGCAGTGACTCGGCTAGCGGGTATGTTAGGAGGCCGCAGTATTTT. It yields the protein CASSDSASGYVRRPQYF.

This clonotype was recorded many times. V is TRBV2 and J is TRBJ2-5; TRBD1 might be the D (5 bases). Germline V lookup: CDR1 SNHLY, CDR2 FYNNEI. V was pared by 7 bases and J by 1 base, with 10 bases between. This CDR3 comprises 13 residues. CDR3 region: CASKPDSQETQYF. CDR3 bases: TGTGCCAGCAAGCCCGACAGCCAAGAGACCCAGTACTTC. The entire variable domain, with the rest obtained from reference TRBV2 and TRBJ2-5, is as follows: EPEVTQTPSHQVTQMGQEVILRCVPISNHLYFYWYRQILGQKVEFLVSFYNNEISEKSEIFDDQFSVERPDGSNFTLKIRSTKLEDSAMYFCASKPDSQETQYFGPGTRLLVL.

There are many counts of this clonotype. The chain carries TRBV11-1 and TRBJ2-7; D may correspond to TRBD1 or TRBD2 (5 bases each). Germline values: CDR1 SGHAT, CDR2 FQDESV (reference sequence). This CDR3 region has 15 residues. The V gene lost 6 bases and the J gene lost 2 bases, with 17 bases spanning the gap. Here the CDR3 reads CASRPTRDGAYEQYF. CDR3 nucleotide sequence: TGTGCCAGCAGGCCTACCCGGGACGGAGCCTACGAGCAGTACTTC.

This chain joins TRBV7-9 and TRBJ1-5; D ambiguous. Trimming cost V 5 bases and J 2 bases, with 7 bases left between them. Germline V gene sequence: CDR1 SEHNR, CDR2 FQNEAQ (reference sequence). The CDR3 loop spans 13 amino acids. The CDR3 DNA follows: TGTGCCAGCAGCCCTAGCGGCAATCAGCCCCAGCATTTT. Translation: CASSPSGNQPQHF.

This clonotype turned up a few times. V and J are TRBV5-1 and TRBJ2-5; 8 bases map to TRBD2. CDR3 length equals 14 residues. Germline CDR1 SGHRS, CDR2 YFSETQ. J gave up 2 bases and V 6 bases, and 6 bases lay outside the gene matches. The CDR3: CASNSGKQQETQYF. CDR3 nucleotide sequence: TGCGCCAGCAATAGCGGGAAGCAACAAGAGACCCAGTACTTC.

The V gene is TRBV5-4, the J gene TRBJ2-5; weak D call: TRBD2 (7 bases). Trimming stripped 1 base from V and 3 bases from J, with 10 bases between. The CDR3 is 14 amino acids. Germline loops: CDR1 SGHNT, CDR2 YYREEE (reference sequence). The CDR3 reads CASSLSGGKETQYF. In DNA form, the CDR3 reads TGTGCCAGCAGCTTGTCGGGGGGCAAAGAGACCCAGTACTTC.

Ten or more counts support this clonotype. The genes are TRBV5-5 and TRBJ1-1, with unresolved D. Trimming stripped 1 base from V and 0 bases from J, with 16 bases between. Germline V gene sequence: CDR1 SGHKS, CDR2 YYEKEE (reference sequence). The CDR3 length is 17 residues. The CDR3 DNA follows: TGTGCCAGCAGCTTGCAAGGTTTGGGTGGGCTGAACACTGAAGCTTTCTTT. Translation: CASSLQGLGGLNTEAFF.

This chain uses TRBV10-3 with TRBJ2-1, with TRBD2 matching 16 bases. The trim removed 11 bases at V and 7 bases at J, leaving 5 bases unmatched. CDR1 is ENHRY, CDR2 SYGVKD, per germline. The CDR3 spans 14 residues. The DNA of the CDR3 is TGTGCCTCAATGGGACTAGCGGGAGGGAATGAGCAGTTCTTC. It specifies CASMGLAGGNEQFF.

V and J are TRBV6-5 and TRBJ1-1; 7 bases map to TRBD1. Germline CDR1 and CDR2: MNHEY and SVGAGI. The CDR3 loop spans 15 amino acids. Trimming cost V 2 bases and J 5 bases; bases outside gene matches: 8. The CDR3, as DNA: TGTGCCAGCAGTTACCCCAACAGGGGCCGGACTGAAGCTTTCTTT. Its translation: CASSYPNRGRTEAFF.

This clonotype was picked up a small number of times. CDR3 sequence reads: CASSLRGYLNTEAFF. Written as DNA, the CDR3 is TGTGCCAGCAGCTTAAGGGGGTACCTGAACACTGAAGCTTTCTTT. V and J are TRBV13 and TRBJ1-1; TRBD1 might be the D (6 bases). This CDR3 is 15 amino acids long. Germline CDR1 PRHDT, CDR2 FYEKMQ (reference sequence). Trimming pared 2 bases from V and 0 bases from J, leaving 10 bases between.

This clonotype was seen only a few times. This sequence joins TRBV20-1 and TRBJ1-2; weak D call: TRBD1 (5 bases). Trimming pared 3 bases from V and 8 bases from J, leaving 19 bases between. Germline lookup yields CDR1 DFQATT and CDR2 SNEGSKA (reference sequence). The CDR3 loop spans 14 amino acids. The CDR3 here is CSARPDSPAQGYTF. In DNA form, the CDR3 reads TGCAGTGCTAGGCCCGACAGCCCGGCCCAGGGCTACACCTTC.

The chain joins TRBV20-1 to TRBJ2-1; D may be TRBD2 (6 bases). This CDR3 is built from 13 residues. CDR1 and CDR2 from the germline V gene are DFQATT and SNEGSKA (reference sequence). The CDR3 sequence: CSVTREIVNEQFF. CDR3 DNA: TGCAGCGTGACACGGGAGATTGTGAATGAGCAGTTCTTC.

The table lists this clonotype with a few counts. The V and J genes are TRBV28 and TRBJ2-7; TRBD1 matches at 11 bases. J gave up 6 bases and V 4 bases, and 5 bases lay outside the gene matches. Germline CDR1 reads MDHEN; CDR2 reads SYDVKM. The CDR3 loop spans 14 amino acids. The CDR3 DNA is TGTGCCAGCAGTTCCCCGGGACAGGGGGGCGAGCAGTACTTC. Translated, it gives CASSSPGQGGEQYF.

This chain joins TRBV28 and TRBJ2-7; 8 bases fit TRBD1. Germline assignment: CDR1 MDHEN and CDR2 SYDVKM. The junction had 13 bases not matched to a gene; V was cut back by 4 bases and J by 2 bases. CDR3 size: 17 residues. This CDR3 is CASSSKLTTDRAYEQYF. Written as DNA, the CDR3 is TGTGCCAGCAGTTCCAAACTCACTACGGACAGGGCCTACGAGCAGTACTTC.

This clonotype was counted only a few times. This chain connects TRBV18 to TRBJ1-2; no definite D call. Per the germline V gene, CDR1 is KGHSH and CDR2 is LQKENI. Trimming took 6 bases from V and 2 from J, leaving 13 bases between them. This CDR3 spans 14 amino acids. The CDR3 sequence is CASSAAVANYGYTF. The CDR3 DNA reads TGTGCCAGCTCCGCTGCAGTGGCGAACTATGGCTACACCTTC.

CDR3 in DNA: TGTGCCAGCAGCGACGCAGGAGCCAAAAACATTCAGTACTTC. This codes for CASSDAGAKNIQYF. The chain recombines TRBV7-8 with TRBJ2-4, with D hard to call. Germline CDR1 reads SGHVS; CDR2 reads FQNEAQ. The V and J ends lost 5 bases and 0 bases respectively, with 8 bases between them. The CDR3 extends over 14 amino acids.

The chain links TRBV20-1 to TRBJ1-6; D unclear. Per germline, CDR1 DFQATT and CDR2 SNEGSKA (reference sequence). Trimming removed 1 base at V and 7 bases at J, with 5 bases between. The CDR3 spans 12 residues. The CDR3 reads CSARGPNSPLHF. The DNA of the CDR3 is TGCAGTGCTAGAGGCCCGAATTCACCCCTCCACTTT.

CDR3 protein: CAISVPGSYGYTF. CDR3 sequence (DNA): TGTGCCATCAGTGTGCCCGGGTCTTATGGCTACACCTTC. The chain has TRBV10-3 and TRBJ1-2; D gene unclear. The V gene's germline CDR1 is ENHRY and CDR2 SYGVKD. This CDR3 is 13 amino acids long. Trimming took 4 bases from V and 5 from J, leaving 11 bases between them.

The chain recombines TRBV5-4 with TRBJ2-6, with D maybe TRBD2 (6 bases). The germline V gene has CDR1 SGHNT and CDR2 YYREEE (reference sequence). Trimming stripped 0 bases from V and 0 bases from J, with 7 bases between. The CDR3 is made up of 16 amino acids. CDR3 in amino acids: CASSLVGGSGANVLTF. CDR3 sequence (DNA): TGTGCCAGCAGCTTGGTGGGGGGCTCTGGGGCCAACGTCCTGACTTTC.

This clonotype was detected a few times. The chain uses TRBV20-1 and TRBJ1-5; D possibly corresponds to TRBD1 (5 bases). CDR3 length: 14 amino acids. Germline CDR1 reads DFQATT; CDR2 reads SNEGSKA (reference sequence). V dropped 5 bases and J dropped 1 base, with 12 bases sitting between them. The CDR3 here is CSAFQGSSNQPQHF. The CDR3 coding sequence is TGCAGTGCTTTTCAGGGATCGAGCAATCAGCCCCAGCATTTT.

The chain joins TRBV6-5 to TRBJ2-3; TRBD2 matches at 7 bases. With V trimmed by 4 bases and J by 0 bases, 13 bases remained unmatched. Looked up from germline, CDR1 is MNHEY and CDR2 is SVGAGI. This CDR3 spans 18 amino acids. CDR3 nucleotide sequence: TGTGCCAGCAGTTCCCCGGGAGGACTCGCAATCAGCACAGATACGCAGTATTTT. Its protein product is CASSSPGGLAISTDTQYF.

This chain uses TRBV2 with TRBJ2-1; 7 bases line up with TRBD2. There are 16 residues in the CDR3. Germline CDR1 is SNHLY and CDR2 is FYNNEI. The J segment lost 0 bases and the V segment lost 6 bases, leaving 8 bases of the junction unmatched. The CDR3 bases are TGTGCCAGCAGGATGGCGGGAGTTAGCTCCTACAATGAGCAGTTCTTC. Translated, it gives CASRMAGVSSYNEQFF.

This clonotype was recorded at least ten times. CDR3 sequence: CASSLDRAGTDTQYF. CDR3 nucleotides: TGTGCCAGCAGCTTAGACAGGGCCGGCACAGATACGCAGTATTTT. The J gene is TRBJ2-3, the V gene TRBV11-2; D possibly corresponds to TRBD1 (5 bases). Germline CDR1 SGHAT, CDR2 FQNNGV. The CDR3 length is 15 residues. The ends were cut back, 0 bases at V and 1 base at J, with 8 bases in the middle.

This clonotype was counted ten times or more. DNA of the CDR3: TGTGCCAGCAGCCAAACTAGCGGGAGCCAAGAGACCCAGTACTTC. Translation: CASSQTSGSQETQYF. V is TRBV3-1 and J is TRBJ2-5; TRBD2 matches at 11 bases. Looked up from germline, CDR1 is LGHDT and CDR2 is YNNKEL (reference sequence). The V gene end was trimmed by 2 bases and the J gene end by 1 base; junction bases not matched to a gene: 0. The CDR3 runs 15 residues.

The chain couples TRBV10-3 to TRBJ2-7, with a tentative D call TRBD2 (5 bases). Germline loops: CDR1 ENHRY, CDR2 SYGVKD. V lost 6 bases and J lost 6, with 21 bases in between. The CDR3 length is 15 residues. CDR3 residues: CAISFQQASSSEQYF. CDR3 coding DNA: TGTGCCATCAGCTTTCAGCAGGCTAGCAGTTCCGAGCAGTACTTC.

The rearrangement links TRBV3-1 to TRBJ1-6; D is undetermined. V was clipped by 1 base and J by 10 bases, with 5 bases between them. Germline CDR1 LGHDT, CDR2 YNNKEL (reference sequence). The CDR3 is 12 residues long. The CDR3 region is CASSQGRSPLHF. The DNA of the CDR3 is TGTGCCAGCAGCCAAGGGAGGTCACCCCTCCACTTT.

The chain has TRBV24-1 and TRBJ2-1, with 8 positions matching TRBD2. The CDR3 contains 14 residues. Trimming at V came to 10 bases and at J to 9 bases, leaving 13 bases not matched to a gene. The germline V gene has CDR1 KGHDR and CDR2 SFDVKD. CDR3 sequence reads: CATRGAGGGGEQFF. For the CDR3, the DNA is TGTGCCACGCGGGGGGCGGGAGGCGGGGGTGAGCAGTTCTTC.

This clonotype was seen many times. V is TRBV4-3 and J is TRBJ2-5; 13 bases align to TRBD2. Losses at the gene ends were 0 bases for V and 7 bases for J; bases not matched to a gene: 8. CDR3 length: 17 amino acids. The germline CDR1 and CDR2 sequences are LGHNA and YSLEER. The CDR3: CASSQEGLAGNGGTQYF. Here the CDR3 DNA reads TGCGCCAGCAGCCAAGAGGGACTAGCGGGAAACGGAGGGACCCAGTACTTC.

This clonotype was counted many times. The chain has TRBV7-2 and TRBJ2-4; 7 bases map to TRBD2. The CDR3 consists of 14 residues. Per germline, CDR1 SGHTA and CDR2 FQGNSA. J lost 6 bases, V lost 5 bases, and 7 bases had no gene match. CDR3 protein: CASSPPGGGNIQYF. CDR3 sequence (DNA): TGTGCCAGCAGCCCTCCGGGCGGGGGAAACATTCAGTACTTC.